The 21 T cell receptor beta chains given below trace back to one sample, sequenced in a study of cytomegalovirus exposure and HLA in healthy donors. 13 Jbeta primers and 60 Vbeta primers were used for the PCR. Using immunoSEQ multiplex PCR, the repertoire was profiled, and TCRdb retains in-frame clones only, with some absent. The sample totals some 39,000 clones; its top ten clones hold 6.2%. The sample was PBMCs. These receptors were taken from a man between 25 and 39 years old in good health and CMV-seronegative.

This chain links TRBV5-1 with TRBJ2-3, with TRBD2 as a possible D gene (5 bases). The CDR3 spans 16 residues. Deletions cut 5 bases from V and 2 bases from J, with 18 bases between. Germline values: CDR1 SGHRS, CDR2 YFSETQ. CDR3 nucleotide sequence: TGCGCCAGCAGATCCCTAGCAGACCTGTCCACAGATACGCAGTATTTT. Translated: CASRSLADLSTDTQYF.

This CDR3 is CASKGDYGYTF. Here the CDR3 DNA reads TGTGCCAGCAAGGGAGACTATGGCTACACCTTC. The V and J genes are TRBV9 and TRBJ1-2; the D is unclear. The CDR3 loop spans 11 amino acids. In germline, CDR1 is SGDLS, CDR2 YYNGEE. V gave up 6 bases and J gave up 3 bases, with 6 bases separating them. Combining the CDR3 with reference TRBV9 and TRBJ1-2 gives the whole variable domain DSGVTQTPKHLITATGQRVTLRCSPRSGDLSVYWYQQSLDQGLQFLIQYYNGEERAKGNILERFSAQQFPDLHSELNLSSLELGDSALYFCASKGDYGYTFGSGTRLTVV.

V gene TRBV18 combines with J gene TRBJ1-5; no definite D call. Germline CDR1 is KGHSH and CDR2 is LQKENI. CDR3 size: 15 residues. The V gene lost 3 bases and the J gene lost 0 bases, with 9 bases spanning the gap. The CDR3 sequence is CASSPWLSSNQPQHF. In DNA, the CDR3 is TGTGCCAGCTCACCGTGGTTGAGTAGCAATCAGCCCCAGCATTTT.

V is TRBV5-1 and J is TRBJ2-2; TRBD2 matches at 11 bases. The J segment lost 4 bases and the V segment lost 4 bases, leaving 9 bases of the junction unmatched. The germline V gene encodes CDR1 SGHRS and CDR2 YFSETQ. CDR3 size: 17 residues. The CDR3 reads CASSLQLAGVGTGELFF. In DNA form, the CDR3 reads TGCGCCAGCAGCCTCCAACTAGCGGGGGTGGGCACCGGGGAGCTGTTTTTT.

The CDR3 sequence: CASSLSGTGTYGYTF. The DNA for the CDR3 is TGTGCCAGCAGCTTATCCGGGACAGGGACCTATGGCTACACCTTC. The chain recombines TRBV5-5 with TRBJ1-2; 9 positions match TRBD1. Germline CDR1 and CDR2: SGHKS and YYEKEE (reference sequence). V was pared by 2 bases and J by 4 bases, with 6 bases of the junction left unmatched. The CDR3 has 15 amino acids.

The DNA for the CDR3 is TGCAGCGTGGGATCGTCAGGGCACCAGTACTTC. Its protein is CSVGSSGHQYF. The chain carries TRBV29-1 and TRBJ2-5; TRBD1 is a possible D gene (5 bases). Trimming removed 6 bases at V and 10 bases at J, with 15 bases between. Germline V CDR1 and CDR2: SQVTM, ANQGSEA. The CDR3 loop spans 11 amino acids.

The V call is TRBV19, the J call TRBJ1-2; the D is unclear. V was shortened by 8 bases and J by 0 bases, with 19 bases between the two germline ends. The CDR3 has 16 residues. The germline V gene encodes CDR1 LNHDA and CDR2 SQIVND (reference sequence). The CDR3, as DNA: TGTGCCAGTGATACCTCTCGAGACACCGCTAACTATGGCTACACCTTC. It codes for CASDTSRDTANYGYTF. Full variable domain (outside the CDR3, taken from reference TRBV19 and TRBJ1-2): DGGITQSPKYLFRKEGQNVTLSCEQNLNHDAMYWYRQDPGQGLRLIYYSQIVNDFQKGDIAEGYSVSREKKESFPLTVTSAQKNPTAFYLCASDTSRDTANYGYTFGSGTRLTVV.

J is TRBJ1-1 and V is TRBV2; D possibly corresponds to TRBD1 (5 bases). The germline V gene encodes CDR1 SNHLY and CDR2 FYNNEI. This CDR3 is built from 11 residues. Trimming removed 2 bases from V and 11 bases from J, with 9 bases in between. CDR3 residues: CASSERQMAFF. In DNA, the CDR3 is TGTGCCAGCAGTGAAAGACAGATGGCTTTCTTT.

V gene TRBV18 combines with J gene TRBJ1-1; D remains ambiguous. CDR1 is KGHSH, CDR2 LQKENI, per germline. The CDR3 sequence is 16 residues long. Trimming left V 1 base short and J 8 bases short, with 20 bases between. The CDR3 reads CASSPLFILVPEEAFF. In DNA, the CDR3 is TGTGCCAGCTCACCACTCTTCATACTAGTACCCGAAGAAGCTTTCTTT.

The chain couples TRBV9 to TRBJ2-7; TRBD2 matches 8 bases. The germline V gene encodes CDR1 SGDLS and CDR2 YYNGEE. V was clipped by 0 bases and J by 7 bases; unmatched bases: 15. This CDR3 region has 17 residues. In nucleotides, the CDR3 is TGTGCCAGCAGCGTAGATGGCCCAGCGGGAGTAGTGAGGGAGCAGTACTTC. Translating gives CASSVDGPAGVVREQYF.

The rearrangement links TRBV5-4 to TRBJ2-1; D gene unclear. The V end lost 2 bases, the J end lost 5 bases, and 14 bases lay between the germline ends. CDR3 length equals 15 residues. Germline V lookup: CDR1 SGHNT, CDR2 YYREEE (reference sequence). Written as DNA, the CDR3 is TGTGCCAGCAGCTTAAGCCTCAATGAAAACAATGAGCAGTTCTTC. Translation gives CASSLSLNENNEQFF.

The CDR3 bases are TGCGCCAGCCGGAGCTCCTACGAGCAGTACTTC. This codes for CASRSSYEQYF. This chain links TRBV5-1 with TRBJ2-7; D gene ambiguous. Trimming took 7 bases from V and 0 from J, leaving 5 bases between them. The germline V gene has CDR1 SGHRS and CDR2 YFSETQ. The CDR3 has 11 amino acids.

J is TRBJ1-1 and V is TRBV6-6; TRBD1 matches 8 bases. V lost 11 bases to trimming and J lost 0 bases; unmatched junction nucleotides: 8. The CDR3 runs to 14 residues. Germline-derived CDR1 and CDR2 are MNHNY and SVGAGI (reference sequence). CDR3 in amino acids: CASKTGDLNTEAFF. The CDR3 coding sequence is TGTGCCTCGAAGACAGGGGATTTGAACACTGAAGCTTTCTTT.

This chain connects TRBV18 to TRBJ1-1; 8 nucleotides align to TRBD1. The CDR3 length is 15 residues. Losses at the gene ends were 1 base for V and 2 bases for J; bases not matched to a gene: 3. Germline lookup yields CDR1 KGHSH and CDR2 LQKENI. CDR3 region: CASSPRTGQNTEAFF. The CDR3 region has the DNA TGTGCCAGCTCACCACGGACAGGGCAAAACACTGAAGCTTTCTTT.

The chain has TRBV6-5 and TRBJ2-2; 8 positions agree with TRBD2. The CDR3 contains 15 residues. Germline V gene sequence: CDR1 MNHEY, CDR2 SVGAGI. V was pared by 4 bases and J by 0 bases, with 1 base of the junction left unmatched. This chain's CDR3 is CASSFGGANTGELFF. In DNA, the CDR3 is TGTGCCAGCAGTTTCGGGGGGGCGAACACCGGGGAGCTGTTTTTT.

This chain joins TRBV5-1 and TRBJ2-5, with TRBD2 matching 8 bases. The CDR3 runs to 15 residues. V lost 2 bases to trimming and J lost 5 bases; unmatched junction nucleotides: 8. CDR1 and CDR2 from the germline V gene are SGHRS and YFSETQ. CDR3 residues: CASSFLSGREETQYF. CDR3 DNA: TGCGCCAGCAGCTTTCTAAGCGGGAGAGAGGAGACCCAGTACTTC.

The CDR3 is CASSRDRGNTEAFF. The CDR3 nucleotides are TGTGCCAGTAGTAGGGACAGGGGGAACACTGAAGCTTTCTTT. The V and J genes are TRBV19 and TRBJ1-1, with 10 positions matching TRBD1. Looked up from germline, CDR1 is LNHDA and CDR2 is SQIVND (reference sequence). The ends lost 4 bases at V and 1 base at J; junction bases unmatched: 0. The CDR3 covers 14 residues.

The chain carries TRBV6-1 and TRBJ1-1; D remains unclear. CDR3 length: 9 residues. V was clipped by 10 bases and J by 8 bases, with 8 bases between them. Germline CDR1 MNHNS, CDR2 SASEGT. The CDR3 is CATFGEAFF. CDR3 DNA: TGTGCCACTTTCGGGGAAGCTTTCTTT.

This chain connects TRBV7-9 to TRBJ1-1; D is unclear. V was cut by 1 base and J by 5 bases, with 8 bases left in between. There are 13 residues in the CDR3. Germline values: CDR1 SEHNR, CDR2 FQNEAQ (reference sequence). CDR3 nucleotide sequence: TGTGCCAGCAGCTTAGAGGGAGGGACTGAAGCTTTCTTT. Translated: CASSLEGGTEAFF.

CDR3 protein: CATSGGGAGGQETQYF. CDR3 nucleotides: TGTGCCACCAGCGGAGGGGGCGCGGGGGGTCAAGAGACCCAGTACTTC. The V gene is TRBV15, the J gene TRBJ2-5; D might be TRBD2 (8 bases). Germline V lookup: CDR1 LNHNV, CDR2 YYDKDF (reference sequence). Trimming took off 5 bases at V and 2 bases at J, with 18 bases between the two ends. CDR3 size: 16 residues.

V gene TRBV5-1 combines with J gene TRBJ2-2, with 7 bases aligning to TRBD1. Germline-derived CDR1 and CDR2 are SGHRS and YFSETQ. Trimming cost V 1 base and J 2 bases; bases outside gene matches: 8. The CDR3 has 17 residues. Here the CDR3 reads CASSLNPGGRNTGELFF. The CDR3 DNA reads TGCGCCAGCAGCTTGAATCCAGGGGGACGCAACACCGGGGAGCTGTTTTTT.